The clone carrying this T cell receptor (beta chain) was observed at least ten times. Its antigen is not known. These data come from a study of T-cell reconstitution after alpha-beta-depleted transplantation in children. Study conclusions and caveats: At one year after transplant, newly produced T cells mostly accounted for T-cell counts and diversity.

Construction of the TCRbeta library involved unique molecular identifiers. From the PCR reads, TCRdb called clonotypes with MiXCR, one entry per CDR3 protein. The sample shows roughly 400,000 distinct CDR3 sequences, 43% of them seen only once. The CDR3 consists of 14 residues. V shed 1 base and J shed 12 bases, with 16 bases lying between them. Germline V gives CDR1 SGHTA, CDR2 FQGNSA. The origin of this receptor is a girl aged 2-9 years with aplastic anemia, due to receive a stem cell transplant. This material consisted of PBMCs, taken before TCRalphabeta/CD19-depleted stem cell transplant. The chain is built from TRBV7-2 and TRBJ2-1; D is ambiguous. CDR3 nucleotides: TGTGCCAGCAGCTTAGGAGGTGGGATGCGTAGGCAGTTCTTC. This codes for CASSLGGGMRRQFF.